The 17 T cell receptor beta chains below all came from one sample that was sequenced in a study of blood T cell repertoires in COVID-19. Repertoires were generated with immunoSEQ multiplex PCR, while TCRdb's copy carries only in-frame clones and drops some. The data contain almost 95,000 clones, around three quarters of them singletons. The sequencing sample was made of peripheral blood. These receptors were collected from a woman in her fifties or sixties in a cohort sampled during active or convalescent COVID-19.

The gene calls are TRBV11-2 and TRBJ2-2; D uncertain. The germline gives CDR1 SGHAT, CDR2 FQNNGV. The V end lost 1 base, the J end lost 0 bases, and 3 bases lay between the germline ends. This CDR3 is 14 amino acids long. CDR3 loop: CASSLAPNTGELFF. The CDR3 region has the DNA TGTGCCAGCAGCTTAGCTCCGAACACCGGGGAGCTGTTTTTT.

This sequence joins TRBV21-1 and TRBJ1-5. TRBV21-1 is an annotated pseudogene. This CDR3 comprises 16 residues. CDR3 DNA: TGTGCCAGCAGCAAAGTCGGGGGGGCACGGCTACCGCCCCAGCATTTT. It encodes CASSKVGGARLPPQHF.

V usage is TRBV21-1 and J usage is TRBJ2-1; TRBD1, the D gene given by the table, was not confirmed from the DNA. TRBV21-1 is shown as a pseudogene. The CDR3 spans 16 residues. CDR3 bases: TGTGCCAGCAGCCGGGGACAGCCCTTTCCCTACAATGAGCAGTTCTTC. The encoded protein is CASSRGQPFPYNEQFF.

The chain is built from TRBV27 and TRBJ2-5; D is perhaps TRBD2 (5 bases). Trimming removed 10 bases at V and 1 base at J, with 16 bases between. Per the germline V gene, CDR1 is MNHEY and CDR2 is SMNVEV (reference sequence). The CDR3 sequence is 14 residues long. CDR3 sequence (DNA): TGTGCCACCCGCGAGAGGGAGTTCCAAGAGACCCAGTACTTC. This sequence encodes CATREREFQETQYF.

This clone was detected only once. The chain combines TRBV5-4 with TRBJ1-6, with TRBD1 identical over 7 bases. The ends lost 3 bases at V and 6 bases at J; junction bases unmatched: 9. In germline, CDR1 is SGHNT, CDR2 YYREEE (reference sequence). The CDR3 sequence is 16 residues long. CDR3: CASSSGGGTVNSPLHF. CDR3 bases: TGTGCCAGCAGCTCCGGTGGGGGGACAGTTAATTCACCCCTCCACTTT.

CDR3: CASSQEVVWSGPLHF. CDR3 DNA sequence: TGCGCCAGCAGCCAAGAGGTGGTTTGGTCGGGACCCCTCCACTTT. The chain links TRBV4-1 to TRBJ1-6; D ambiguous. This CDR3 region has 15 residues. CDR1 and CDR2 (germline): MGHRA, YSYEKL. Trimming cost V 0 bases and J 12 bases, with 15 bases left between them.

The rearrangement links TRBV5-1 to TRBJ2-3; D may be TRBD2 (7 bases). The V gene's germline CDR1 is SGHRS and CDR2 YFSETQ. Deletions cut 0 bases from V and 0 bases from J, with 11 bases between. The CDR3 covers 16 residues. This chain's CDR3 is CASSLVAGASTDTQYF. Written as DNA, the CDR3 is TGCGCCAGCAGCTTGGTTGCGGGGGCTAGCACAGATACGCAGTATTTT. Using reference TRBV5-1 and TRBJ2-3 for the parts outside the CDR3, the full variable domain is KAGVTQTPRYLIKTRGQQVTLSCSPISGHRSVSWYQQTPGQGLQFLFEYFSETQRNKGNFPGRFSGRQFSNSRSEMNVSTLELGDSALYLCASSLVAGASTDTQYFGPGTRLTVL.

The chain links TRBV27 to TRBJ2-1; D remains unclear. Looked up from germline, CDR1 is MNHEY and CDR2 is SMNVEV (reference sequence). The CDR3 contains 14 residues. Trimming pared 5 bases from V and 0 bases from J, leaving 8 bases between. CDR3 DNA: TGTGCCAGCAGTGGGTGGAGCTCCTACAATGAGCAGTTCTTC. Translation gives CASSGWSSYNEQFF.

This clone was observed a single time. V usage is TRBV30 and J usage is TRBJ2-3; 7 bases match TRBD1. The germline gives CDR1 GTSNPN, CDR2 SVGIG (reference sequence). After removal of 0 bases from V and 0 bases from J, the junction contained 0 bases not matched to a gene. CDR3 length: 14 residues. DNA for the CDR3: TGTGCCTGGAGTGTAGGGGGCAGCACAGATACGCAGTATTTT. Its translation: CAWSVGGSTDTQYF.

The CDR3 coding sequence is TGTGCCAGCATCTCAGGGGGCCTGGTCGAGCAGTACTTC. Amino acids: CASISGGLVEQYF. J is TRBJ2-7 and V is TRBV28; 8 nucleotides agree with TRBD1. Looked up from germline, CDR1 is MDHEN and CDR2 is SYDVKM. After removal of 7 bases from V and 6 bases from J, the junction contained 8 bases not matched to a gene. This CDR3 is built from 13 residues.

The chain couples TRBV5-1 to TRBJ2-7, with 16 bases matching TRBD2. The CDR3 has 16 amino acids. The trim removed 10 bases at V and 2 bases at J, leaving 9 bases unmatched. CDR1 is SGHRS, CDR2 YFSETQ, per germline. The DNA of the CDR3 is TGCGCCCGCGCGGGACTAGCGGGGGGGGGCACCTACGAGCAGTACTTC. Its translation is CARAGLAGGGTYEQYF.

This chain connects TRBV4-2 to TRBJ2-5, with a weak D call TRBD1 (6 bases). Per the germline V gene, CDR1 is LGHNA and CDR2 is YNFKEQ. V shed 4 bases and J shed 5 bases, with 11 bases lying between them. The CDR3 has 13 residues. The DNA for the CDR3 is TGTGCCAGCAGCCGAGAGAGGGGGGAGACCCAGTACTTC. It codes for CASSRERGETQYF.

The CDR3, as DNA: TGCGCCAGCAGTGACGACACACGCACAGATACGCAGTATTTT. This gives the protein CASSDDTRTDTQYF. V and J are TRBV10-2 and TRBJ2-3; D remains ambiguous. The V gene's germline CDR1 is WSHSY and CDR2 SAAADI. Trimming removed 3 bases from V and 1 base from J, with 8 bases in between. The length of the CDR3 is 14 residues.

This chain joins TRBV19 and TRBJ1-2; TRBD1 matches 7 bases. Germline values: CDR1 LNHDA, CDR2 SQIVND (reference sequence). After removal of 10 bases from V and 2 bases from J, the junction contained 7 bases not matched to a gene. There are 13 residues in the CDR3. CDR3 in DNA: TGTGCCACCACCGGGACAGTAAACTATGGCTACACCTTC. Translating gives CATTGTVNYGYTF.

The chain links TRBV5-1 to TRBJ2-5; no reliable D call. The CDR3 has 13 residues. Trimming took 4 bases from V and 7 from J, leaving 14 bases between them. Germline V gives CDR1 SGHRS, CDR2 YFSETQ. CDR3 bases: TGCGCCAGCAGCAGATCGCAGTCGGGGACCCAGTACTTC. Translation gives CASSRSQSGTQYF.

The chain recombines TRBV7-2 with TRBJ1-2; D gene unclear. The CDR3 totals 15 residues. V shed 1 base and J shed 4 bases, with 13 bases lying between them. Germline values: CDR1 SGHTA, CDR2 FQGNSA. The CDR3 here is CASSLGRGRGYGYTF. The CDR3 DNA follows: TGTGCCAGCAGCTTAGGGAGAGGGCGGGGCTATGGCTACACCTTC.

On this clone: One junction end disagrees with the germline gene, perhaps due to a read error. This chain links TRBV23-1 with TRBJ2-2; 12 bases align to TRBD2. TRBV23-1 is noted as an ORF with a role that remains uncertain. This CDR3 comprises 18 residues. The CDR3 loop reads CASSESTSGSLNTGELFF. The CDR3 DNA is TGCGCCAGCAGTGAATCGACTAGCGGGAGCCTGAACACCGGGGAGCTGTTTTTT.